This T cell receptor (beta chain) was captured by sequencing in a study of blood T cell repertoires in COVID-19. About the study: The analysed material was cDNA or gDNA that came from T cells, B-cell-depleted T cells, or PBMCs.

Trimming cost V 4 bases and J 7 bases; bases outside gene matches: 3. Germline lookup yields CDR1 SNHLY and CDR2 FYNNEI. This CDR3 is 12 amino acids long. In the original workflow: Counts of nucleated cells, estimated from reference gene primer amplification, were obtained. Generated by immunoSEQ multiplex PCR, the TCRdb table keeps only in-frame clones and is missing some. V and J calls and clone size come straight from that table; D and trimming were deduced from the DNA. The repertoire holds some 180,000 clones, with over 70% as singletons. The specimen was peripheral blood. The genes are TRBV2 and TRBJ1-1; 7 bases match TRBD1. The TCR was taken from a woman aged 70 to 79 who had recovered from COVID-19. The CDR3 nucleotides read TGTGCCAGCAGTGCGACAGGGATTGAAGCTTTCTTT. Translating gives CASSATGIEAFF.